The clone carrying this T cell receptor (beta chain) was seen at least ten times. In the original analysis: It was from reference gene primer amplification that nucleated cell counts were estimated. Generated by immunoSEQ multiplex PCR, the TCRdb table keeps only in-frame clones and is missing some. That table supplies the V and J calls and clone size; D and trimming were determined from the DNA. The sample records approximately 110,000 clones, roughly 80% being singletons. This record comes from a study of blood T cell repertoires in COVID-19. As for the study in general: Researchers got acute and convalescent COVID-19 samples from the United States, Italy and Spain.

The CDR3 is 14 residues long. Looked up from germline, CDR1 is ENHRY and CDR2 is SYGVKD. Between the trimmed V and J ends, which lost 6 bases and 1 base, there was a span of 7 bases. The receptor was derived from a woman aged 40 to 50 with acute or convalescent COVID-19. Material: peripheral blood. V and J are TRBV10-3 and TRBJ2-6; D is possibly TRBD1 (5 bases). The CDR3 sequence: CAIRDSSGANVLTF. The CDR3, as DNA: TGTGCCATCAGAGACAGTTCTGGGGCCAACGTCCTGACTTTC.